The sequence of this TCR beta chain was determined in a study of T cells in Graves' hyperthyroidism and ophthalmopathy. The study, taken as a whole, reports: Separation of ophthalmopathy from stable hyperthyroidism was achieved by a 13 V-J model. The model identified upcoming ophthalmopathy a median around 7.1 months ahead of onset. Among thyroid clonotypes expanded above 0.001, most also appeared in blood.

This clonotype showed up many times. Its antigen is still unknown. The V gene's germline CDR1 is SGHAT and CDR2 FQNNGV. The CDR3 has 14 amino acids. V gave up 5 bases and J gave up 6 bases; unmatched junction bases: 8. If no ophthalmopathy progression occurred within 18 months, Graves' hyperthyroidism was stable. Using RNA transcripts as the source, TCR beta CDR3 regions were amplified. A set of HTBI primers served as the primers for a first-round RT-PCR of the TCR CDR3. Using its own MiXCR run on the multiplex PCR reads, TCRdb lists one record per CDR3 protein. The data contain hundreds of thousands of distinct CDR3 sequences, 12% to 15% of them singletons.

The receptor's source is a woman in her late teens or twenties with Graves' hyperthyroidism. Sample: blood. This chain uses TRBV11-2 with TRBJ2-7; TRBD1 matches at 9 bases. The CDR3 region has the DNA TGTGCCAGCAGCCCGGGGACAGGGTTGAGCGAGCAGTACTTC. This translates into CASSPGTGLSEQYF.